These T cell receptor beta chains were read from a single sample in a study of PD-1 blockade in classical Hodgkin lymphoma. Profiled with immunoSEQ multiplex PCR; TCRdb holds only in-frame clones, not every one. Here the sample spans roughly 90,000 clones, roughly 76% being singletons. The sequences come from peripheral blood mononuclear cells (PBMCs), collected before the second cycle of nivolumab. The receptor set was obtained from a human donor with classical Hodgkin lymphoma. Each CDR3 is given with its conserved first and last residue. D genes are given only for firm matches. Where a row states a size, it is once, few, many or the class of an expanded clone; other rows omit it.

DNA	CDR3	size	J	D	V
TGTGCCAGCAGCCAAAATGAAAAACTGTTTTTT	CASSQNEKLFF	NA	TRBJ1-4	NA	TRBV14
TGTGCCAGCAGTTACTCGGGTCAGTCCTACGAGCAGTACTTC	CASSYSGQSYEQYF	NA	TRBJ2-7	NA	TRBV6-5
TGTGCCAGCAGCCCGGGACAGACCTACGAGCAGTACTTC	CASSPGQTYEQYF	NA	TRBJ2-7	TRBD1	TRBV11-2
TGTGCCAGCAGCTTATCCGGGGATGGCTACACCTTC	CASSLSGDGYTF	NA	TRBJ1-2	NA	TRBV11-3
TGTGCCACCTTTAGCGGAAGCTCCTACGAGCAGTACTTC	CATFSGSSYEQYF	NA	TRBJ2-7	NA	TRBV28
TGCGCCAGCAGCTTGAACCGGGCTAGCGGAACCTTTAGCACAGATACGCAGTATTTT	CASSLNRASGTFSTDTQYF	once	TRBJ2-3	TRBD2	TRBV5-1
TGCAGCGTTGTAGCCAGCGGGAGCCCCAGTTACAATGAGCAGTTCTTC	CSVVASGSPSYNEQFF	NA	TRBJ2-1	TRBD2	TRBV29-1
TGTGCCTCGGGAAGGCTAGCGGGAGAGGTGAGGCCCGGGGAGCTGTTTTTT	CASGRLAGEVRPGELFF	NA	TRBJ2-2	TRBD2	TRBV10-3
TGTGCCAGCAGTCCTAGGGGATCTGGAAACACCATATATTTT	CASSPRGSGNTIYF	NA	TRBJ1-3	NA	TRBV28
TGTGCCAGCAGCCCTCGTGCGGCAGGGGGCGCAGGGGTAGCTTTCTTT	CASSPRAAGGAGVAFF	NA	TRBJ1-1	TRBD1	TRBV7-8
TGTGCCAGCAGCTTCCCTAGCGGCGACACCGGGGAGCTGTTTTTT	CASSFPSGDTGELFF	NA	TRBJ2-2	TRBD2	TRBV5-4
TGCAGCGTCCTAGGCTGGGGACTCACGAACACCGGGGAGCTGTTTTTT	CSVLGWGLTNTGELFF	NA	TRBJ2-2	NA	TRBV29-1
TGTGCCAGCAGCGTAGGGGGCGCGTTTGGGAACGAAAAACTGTTTTTT	CASSVGGAFGNEKLFF	NA	TRBJ1-4	NA	TRBV9
TGTGCCAGCAGCTTGTATCCGGCTAGTTTTTTCGAATCGGGCGAGCAGTTCTTC	CASSLYPASFFESGEQFF	NA	TRBJ2-1	NA	TRBV5-5
TGTGCCAGCAGCCAAGTTGGGACTAGCGTTTTTAATGAGCAGTTCTTC	CASSQVGTSVFNEQFF	NA	TRBJ2-1	TRBD2	TRBV14
TGTGCCAGCAGTTCTTCTTCCCGGGAGACCCAGTACTTC	CASSSSSRETQYF	NA	TRBJ2-5	NA	TRBV6-1
TGTGCCAGCAGTGGTCACAGGGTGTCTCAGCCCCAGCATTTT	CASSGHRVSQPQHF	NA	TRBJ1-5	NA	TRBV6-1
TGTGCCAGCAGTGGCAACGCGGGCCAAGAGACCCAGTACTTC	CASSGNAGQETQYF	NA	TRBJ2-5	NA	TRBV6-1
TGCGCCAGCAGCTTACGAACCGTTCAGGGGACCGGGGAGCTGTTTTTT	CASSLRTVQGTGELFF	NA	TRBJ2-2	NA	TRBV5-1
TGTGCCTGGAGCCTTGGGCTAGCGGATAAAGAGACCCAGTACTTC	CAWSLGLADKETQYF	NA	TRBJ2-5	TRBD2	TRBV30
TGCGCCAGCAGCTTGTTGGGGCCTAGCGTAATGGATACGCAGTATTTT	CASSLLGPSVMDTQYF	NA	TRBJ2-3	NA	TRBV5-1
TGTGCCAGCACCGGGACAGGGCACGGATCCTACGAGCAGTACTTC	CASTGTGHGSYEQYF	NA	TRBJ2-7	TRBD1	TRBV5-8
TGTGCCAGCAGCTTAGCCTCCGGGACTAGCGGGAACCATGAGCAGTTCTTC	CASSLASGTSGNHEQFF	NA	TRBJ2-1	TRBD2	TRBV7-9
TGTGCCAGTAGCGTGGAGGGGGAGCAGTTCTTC	CASSVEGEQFF	NA	TRBJ2-1	NA	TRBV2
TGTGCCAGCAGTTACCTGGGACTTGGACGGATCGATGAGCAGTTCTTC	CASSYLGLGRIDEQFF	NA	TRBJ2-1	NA	TRBV6-5
TGTGCCAGCAGCCAGACAGGGCGGACCGGGGAGCTGTTTTTT	CASSQTGRTGELFF	few	TRBJ2-2	TRBD1	TRBV28
TGTGCCAGCTTCCTCCAGGGCGAGCAGTACTTC	CASFLQGEQYF	few	TRBJ2-7	NA	TRBV2
TGCGCCAGCAGCTTGGTCCTTGGTAGCGGGACCCTTCTAGCCAAAAACATTCAGTACTTC	CASSLVLGSGTLLAKNIQYF	NA	TRBJ2-4	TRBD2	TRBV5-1
TGTGCCTGGAGTGATCGAGCGGGAGGCACGTACGAGCAGTACTTC	CAWSDRAGGTYEQYF	NA	TRBJ2-7	TRBD2	TRBV30
TGTGCCAGCAGTGAACAGGCCCCAACACGCGCCTACGAGCAGTACTTC	CASSEQAPTRAYEQYF	NA	TRBJ2-7	NA	TRBV6-1
TGTGCCAGTAGTGGCCCGGGACAGGCTACCGGGGAGCTGTTTTTT	CASSGPGQATGELFF	NA	TRBJ2-2	TRBD1	TRBV19
TGTGCCTGGAACCAGGGTTACACTGAAGCTTTCTTT	CAWNQGYTEAFF	once	TRBJ1-1	NA	TRBV30
TGTGCCAGCAGCTTTCAAGCGGGGTCGACAGATACGCAGTATTTT	CASSFQAGSTDTQYF	NA	TRBJ2-3	TRBD2	TRBV7-3
TGCAGCGTTACTCATTTTAGCGGGAGAAACTACAATGAGCAGTTCTTC	CSVTHFSGRNYNEQFF	NA	TRBJ2-1	TRBD2	TRBV29-1
TGTGCCAGCAGCCCTACCCAGGGTTCGTACGAGCAGTACTTC	CASSPTQGSYEQYF	NA	TRBJ2-7	NA	TRBV11-2
TGTGCCAGCACCTCCCGGGGATTAAGGGCCGGGGAGCTGTTTTTT	CASTSRGLRAGELFF	NA	TRBJ2-2	NA	TRBV27
TGCGCCAGCAGCCAAGATTCGGGTCTAGCGGGTGCCCCTGCGAATACGCAGTATTTT	CASSQDSGLAGAPANTQYF	NA	TRBJ2-3	TRBD2	TRBV4-3
TGTGCCAGCCGGGACACCGGGGAGCTGTTTTTT	CASRDTGELFF	NA	TRBJ2-2	NA	TRBV28
TGCGCCAGCAGCCAAGAACCTAGCGGGGCCGTCGTGGATACGCAGTATTTT	CASSQEPSGAVVDTQYF	NA	TRBJ2-3	TRBD2	TRBV4-1
TGTGCCAGCAGCGTAGGGGCGGGAGTTATAAATGAGCAGTTCTTC	CASSVGAGVINEQFF	NA	TRBJ2-1	TRBD2	TRBV9
TGTGCCAGCATACGGGATATAGCCAAAAACATTCAGTACTTC	CASIRDIAKNIQYF	NA	TRBJ2-4	NA	TRBV2
TGTGCCAGCGGGAGGAGTCATGGGTACGAGCAGTACTTC	CASGRSHGYEQYF	NA	TRBJ2-7	NA	TRBV7-6
TGTGCCAGCAACCTCGACGGCAACACCGGGGAGCTGTTTTTT	CASNLDGNTGELFF	NA	TRBJ2-2	NA	TRBV2
TGTGCCAGCAGTTTACTTCTGACAGGGGCCTACGAGCAGTACTTC	CASSLLLTGAYEQYF	NA	TRBJ2-7	TRBD1	TRBV28
TGTGCCAGCAGCCCCCAGACCGGTTACAATGAGCAGTTCTTC	CASSPQTGYNEQFF	NA	TRBJ2-1	NA	TRBV7-8
TGTGCCAGCAGCGTAGCTCTAGCGGGAATCGGGGACAATGAGCAGTTCTTC	CASSVALAGIGDNEQFF	NA	TRBJ2-1	TRBD2	TRBV9
TGTGCCAGGCCCGGACAGGGTTCTTTCTATGGCTACACCTTC	CARPGQGSFYGYTF	NA	TRBJ1-2	TRBD1	TRBV19
TGTGCCAGCAGCGTAGGGCCGGGGGACAGACAAGAGACCCAGTACTTC	CASSVGPGDRQETQYF	few	TRBJ2-5	NA	TRBV9
TGTGCCAGCAGCTTGGCCGCGGCAGGGGGCGACTATGGCTACACCTTC	CASSLAAAGGDYGYTF	NA	TRBJ1-2	TRBD1	TRBV5-4
TGTGCCACCTCGAGCCCAGATACGCAGTATTTT	CATSSPDTQYF	NA	TRBJ2-3	NA	TRBV10-3
TGCGCCAGCAACAAGCAGGGACAGGGTTTGGGGAACACTGAAGCTTTCTTT	CASNKQGQGLGNTEAFF	NA	TRBJ1-1	TRBD1	TRBV5-1